This T cell receptor beta chain was recovered during a study of cytomegalovirus exposure and HLA in healthy donors. General study findings and limits: Testing in vitro showed a few CMV-associated chains specific for CMV antigens. Common viral pathogens (according to a later analysis) appeared linked to several of the most significant clusters. The classifier, whose performance was assessed in both the original and validation cohorts, reportedly diagnosed cytomegalovirus status with high specificity and sensitivity.

A word on this clone: The antigen is unknown.

PCR used 60 Vbeta primers and 13 Jbeta primers. This table comes from immunoSEQ multiplex PCR, and its TCRdb copy is limited to in-frame clones, with some not included. The sample consists of 150,000 to 200,000 clones, 79% of them appearing once. Material for sequencing was PBMCs. The receptor's source is a woman aged 45-65 years in good health and CMV-seronegative.

Here the CDR3 reads CASSPAGLTSYGYTF. The CDR3 DNA sequence: TGCGCCAGCAGCCCGGCGGGTCTGACTAGCTATGGCTACACCTTC. This sequence joins TRBV4-3 and TRBJ1-2; D call uncertain. V lost 4 bases to trimming and J lost 4 bases, with 16 bases between them. The CDR3 totals 15 residues. Germline-derived CDR1 and CDR2 are LGHNA and YSLEER.